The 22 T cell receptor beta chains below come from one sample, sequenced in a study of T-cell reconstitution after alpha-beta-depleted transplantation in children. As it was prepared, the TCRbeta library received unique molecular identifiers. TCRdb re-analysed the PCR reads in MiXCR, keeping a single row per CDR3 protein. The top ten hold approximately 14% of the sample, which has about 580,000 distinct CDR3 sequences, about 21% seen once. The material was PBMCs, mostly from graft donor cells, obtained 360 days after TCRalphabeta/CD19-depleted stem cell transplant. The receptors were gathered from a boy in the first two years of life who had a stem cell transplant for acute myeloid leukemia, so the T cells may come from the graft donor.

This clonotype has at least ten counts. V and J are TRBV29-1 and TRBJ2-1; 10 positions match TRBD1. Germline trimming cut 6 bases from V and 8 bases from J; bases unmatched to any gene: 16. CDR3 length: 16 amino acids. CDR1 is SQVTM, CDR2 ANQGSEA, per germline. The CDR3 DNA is TGCAGCGTGGGTAAGAGGACAGGGGGGGCCAACGATGAGCAGTTCTTC. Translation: CSVGKRTGGANDEQFF.

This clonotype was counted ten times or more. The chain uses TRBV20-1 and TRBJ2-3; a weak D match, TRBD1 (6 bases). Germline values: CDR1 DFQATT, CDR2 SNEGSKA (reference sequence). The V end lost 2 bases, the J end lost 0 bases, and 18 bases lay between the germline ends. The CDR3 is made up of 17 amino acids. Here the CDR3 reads CSARSSDRMPSTDTQYF. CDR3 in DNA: TGCAGTGCTAGATCCTCGGACAGAATGCCCAGCACAGATACGCAGTATTTT.

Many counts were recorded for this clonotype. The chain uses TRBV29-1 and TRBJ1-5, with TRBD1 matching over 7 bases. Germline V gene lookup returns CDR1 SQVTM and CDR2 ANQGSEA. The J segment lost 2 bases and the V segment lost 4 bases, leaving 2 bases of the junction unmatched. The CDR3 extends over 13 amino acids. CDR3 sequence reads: CSVGQGRNQPQHF. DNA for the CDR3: TGCAGCGTTGGACAGGGTCGCAATCAGCCCCAGCATTTT.

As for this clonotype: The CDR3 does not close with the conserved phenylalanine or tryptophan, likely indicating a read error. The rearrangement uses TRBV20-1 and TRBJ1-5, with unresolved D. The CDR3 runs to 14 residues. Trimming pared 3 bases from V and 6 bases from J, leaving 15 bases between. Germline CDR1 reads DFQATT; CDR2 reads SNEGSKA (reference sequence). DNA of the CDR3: TGCAGTGCTAGGGGAGGTTTTCTTTCTCAGCCCCAGCATTAT. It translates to CSARGGFLSQPQHY.

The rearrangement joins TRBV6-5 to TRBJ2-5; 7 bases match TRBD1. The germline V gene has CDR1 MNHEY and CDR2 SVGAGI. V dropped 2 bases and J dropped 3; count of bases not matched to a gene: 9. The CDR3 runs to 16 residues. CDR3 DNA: TGTGCCAGCAGTTACCACCAGGGGACAGCGAAAGAGACCCAGTACTTC. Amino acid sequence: CASSYHQGTAKETQYF.

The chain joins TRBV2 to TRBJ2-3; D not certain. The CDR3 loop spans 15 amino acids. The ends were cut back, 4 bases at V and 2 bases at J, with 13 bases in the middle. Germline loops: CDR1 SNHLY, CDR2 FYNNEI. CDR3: CASSANQSPTDTQYF. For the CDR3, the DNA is TGTGCCAGCAGTGCCAACCAAAGTCCCACAGATACGCAGTATTTT. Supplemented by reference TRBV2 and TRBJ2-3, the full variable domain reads EPEVTQTPSHQVTQMGQEVILRCVPISNHLYFYWYRQILGQKVEFLVSFYNNEISEKSEIFDDQFSVERPDGSNFTLKIRSTKLEDSAMYFCASSANQSPTDTQYFGPGTRLTVL.

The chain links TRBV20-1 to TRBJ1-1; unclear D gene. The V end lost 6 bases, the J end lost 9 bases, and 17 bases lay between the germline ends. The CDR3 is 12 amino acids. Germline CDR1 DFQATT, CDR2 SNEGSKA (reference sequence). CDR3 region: CSAPMGRIQAFF. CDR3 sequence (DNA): TGCAGTGCCCCGATGGGTAGGATTCAAGCTTTCTTT.

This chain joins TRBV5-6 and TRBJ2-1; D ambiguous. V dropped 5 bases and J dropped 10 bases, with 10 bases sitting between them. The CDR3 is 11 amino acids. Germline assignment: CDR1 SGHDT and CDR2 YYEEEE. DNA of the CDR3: TGTGCCAGCAGGCTTGCCAGCGAGCAGTTCTTC. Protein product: CASRLASEQFF.

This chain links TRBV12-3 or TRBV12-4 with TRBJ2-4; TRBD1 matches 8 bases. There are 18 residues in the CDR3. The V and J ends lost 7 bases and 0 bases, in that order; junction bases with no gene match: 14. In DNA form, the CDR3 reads TGTGCCAGCACCTTACGCTCGGACAGGGAGGAAGCCAAAAACATTCAGTACTTC. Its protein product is CASTLRSDREEAKNIQYF.

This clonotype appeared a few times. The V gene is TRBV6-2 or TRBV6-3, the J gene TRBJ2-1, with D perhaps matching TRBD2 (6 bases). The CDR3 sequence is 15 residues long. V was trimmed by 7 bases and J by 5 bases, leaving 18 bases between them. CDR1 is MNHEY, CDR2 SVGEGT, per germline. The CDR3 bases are TGTGCCAGCACCGAGGCGGGGAGGCGAAACAATGAGCAGTTCTTC. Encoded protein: CASTEAGRRNNEQFF.

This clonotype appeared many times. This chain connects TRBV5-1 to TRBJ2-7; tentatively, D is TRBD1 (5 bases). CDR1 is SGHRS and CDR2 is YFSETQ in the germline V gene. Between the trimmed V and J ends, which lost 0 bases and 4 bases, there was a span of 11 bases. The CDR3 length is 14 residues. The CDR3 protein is CASSLVGRDYEQYF. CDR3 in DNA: TGCGCCAGCAGCTTGGTCGGCAGGGATTACGAGCAGTACTTC. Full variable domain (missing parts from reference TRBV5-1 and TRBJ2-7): KAGVTQTPRYLIKTRGQQVTLSCSPISGHRSVSWYQQTPGQGLQFLFEYFSETQRNKGNFPGRFSGRQFSNSRSEMNVSTLELGDSALYLCASSLVGRDYEQYFGPGTRLTVT.

The CDR3 DNA follows: TGTGCCAGCAGCTCCGAACGCTATGGCTACACCTTC. Translating gives CASSSERYGYTF. This chain joins TRBV7-2 and TRBJ1-2; no clear D. The CDR3 has 12 amino acids. V was trimmed by 4 bases and J by 4 bases, leaving 7 bases between them. The germline V gene encodes CDR1 SGHTA and CDR2 FQGNSA.

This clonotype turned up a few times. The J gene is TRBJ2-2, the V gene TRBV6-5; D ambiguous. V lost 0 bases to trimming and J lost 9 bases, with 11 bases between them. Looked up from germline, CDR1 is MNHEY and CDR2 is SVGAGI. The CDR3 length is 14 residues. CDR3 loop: CASSYSSSIRELFF. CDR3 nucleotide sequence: TGTGCCAGCAGTTACTCGAGTTCCATCAGGGAGCTGTTTTTT.

DNA of the CDR3: TGTGCCAGCAGCCTCCCGGGGGGACCCGATGGCTACACCTTC. Translated: CASSLPGGPDGYTF. The chain carries TRBV7-9 and TRBJ1-2; maybe TRBD1 (5 bases). The V gene's germline CDR1 is SEHNR and CDR2 FQNEAQ (reference sequence). The V and J ends lost 5 bases and 6 bases respectively, with 16 bases between them. The CDR3 extends over 14 amino acids.

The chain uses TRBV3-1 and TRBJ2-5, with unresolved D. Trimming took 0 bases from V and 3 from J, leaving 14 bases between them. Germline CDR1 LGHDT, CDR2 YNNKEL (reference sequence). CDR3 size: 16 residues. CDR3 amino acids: CASSQDRRDWKETQYF. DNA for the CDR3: TGTGCCAGCAGCCAAGATCGACGTGACTGGAAAGAGACCCAGTACTTC.

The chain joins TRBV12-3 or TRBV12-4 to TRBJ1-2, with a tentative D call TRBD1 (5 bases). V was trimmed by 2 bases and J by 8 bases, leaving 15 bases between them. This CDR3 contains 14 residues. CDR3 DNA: TGTGCCAGCAGTTTATGGGGCAGGGAGGAAGGCTACACCTTC. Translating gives CASSLWGREEGYTF.

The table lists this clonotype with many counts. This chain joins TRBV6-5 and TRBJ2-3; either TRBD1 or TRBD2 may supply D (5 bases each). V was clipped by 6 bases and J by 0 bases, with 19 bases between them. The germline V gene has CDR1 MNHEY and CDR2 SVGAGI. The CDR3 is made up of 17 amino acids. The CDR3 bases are TGTGCCAGCAGATCCTCCCGGGACCGTACTAGCACAGATACGCAGTATTTT. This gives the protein CASRSSRDRTSTDTQYF.

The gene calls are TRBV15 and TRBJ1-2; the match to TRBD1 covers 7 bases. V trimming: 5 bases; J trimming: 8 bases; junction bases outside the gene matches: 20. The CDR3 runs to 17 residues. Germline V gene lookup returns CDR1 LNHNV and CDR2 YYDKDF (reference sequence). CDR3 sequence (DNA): TGTGCCACCAGCGCTTCTCGCCAACAGGGGATCGGTGGCGGCTACACCTTC. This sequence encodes CATSASRQQGIGGGYTF.

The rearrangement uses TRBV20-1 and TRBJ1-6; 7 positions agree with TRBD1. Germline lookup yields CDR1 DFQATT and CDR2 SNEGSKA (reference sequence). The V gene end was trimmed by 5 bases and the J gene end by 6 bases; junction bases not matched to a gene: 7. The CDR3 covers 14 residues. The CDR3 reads CSASTTGTNSPLHF. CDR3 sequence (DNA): TGCAGTGCTTCCACGACAGGGACTAATTCACCCCTCCACTTT.

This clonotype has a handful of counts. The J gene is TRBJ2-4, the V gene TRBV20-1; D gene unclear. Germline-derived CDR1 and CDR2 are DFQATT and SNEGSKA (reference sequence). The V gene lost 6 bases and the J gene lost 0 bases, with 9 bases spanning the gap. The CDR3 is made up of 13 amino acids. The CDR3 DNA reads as TGCAGTGCCCCCCTGGGAGCCAAAAACATTCAGTACTTC. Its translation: CSAPLGAKNIQYF.

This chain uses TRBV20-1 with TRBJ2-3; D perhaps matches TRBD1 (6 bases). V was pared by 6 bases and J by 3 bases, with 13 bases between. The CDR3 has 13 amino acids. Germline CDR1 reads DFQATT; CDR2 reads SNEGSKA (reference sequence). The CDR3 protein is CSATGTPTDTQYF. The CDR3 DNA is TGCAGTGCAACCGGGACACCTACAGATACGCAGTATTTT.

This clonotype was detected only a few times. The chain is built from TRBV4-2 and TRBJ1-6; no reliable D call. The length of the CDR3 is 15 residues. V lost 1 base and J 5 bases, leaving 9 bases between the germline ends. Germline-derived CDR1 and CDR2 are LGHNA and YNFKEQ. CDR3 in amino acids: CASSQAQYNNSPLHF. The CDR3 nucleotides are TGTGCCAGCAGCCAAGCCCAGTACAATAATTCACCCCTCCACTTT.